This T cell receptor beta chain originates from a study of T-cell reconstitution after alpha-beta-depleted transplantation in children (TCRdb year 2016). A note on the overall study: T-cell immune reconstitution after TCRalphabeta/CD19-depleted allogeneic hematopoietic cell transplantation in children was quantitatively tracked in the study by means of TCR repertoire profiling.

This clonotype showed up many times. No cognate antigen has been identified for it. Base qualities are not at hand, and no much larger clone is one base apart. From the cysteine up to the phenylalanine, the CDR3 has a length of 15 residues. Only CDR3 DNA remains: 45 bases, in frame from the first base. CDR1 and CDR2 (LGHNA, YSLEER) derive from the germline V gene. V is pared back by 1 base and J by 0 bases, with 6 bases lying between the germline termini. Explained via the paper, the treatment or condition label denotes: allogeneic hematopoietic cell transplantation with graft depleted of TCRalphabeta T cells and CD19 B cells. Transplant recipients were children who received TCRalphabeta/CD19-depleted allogeneic hematopoietic cell grafts. Library preparation used PCR. The sequencer was an Illumina HiSeq 2500. To normalize quantification of the TCRbeta repertoire, the TCR libraries were built with molecular barcoding that relied on unique molecular identifiers. The public reads were run again by TCRdb, first through fastp at Q25 and then through MiXCR, and only productive beta chains were kept. Rows matching on CDR3 protein sequence are summarized as one entry with the most common DNA and genes. This sample lists 150,000 to 250,000 distinct CDR3 sequences; about 6% were detected once. Jointly, the top ten make up 4.5% of the sample.

On the study overall, not on this receptor specifically: Hyperexpanded clone frequencies declined over subsequent months; after one year, T-cell counts and TCRbeta diversity were mostly attributed to newly produced T cells. In some patients, high TCRbeta diversity at day 60 was attributed to recipient T cells and intrathymic progenitors that had survived conditioning. About two months after transplant, the apparently early recovery of alphabetaT-cell counts reportedly depended on just several hundred clones that had expanded rapidly and came from non-depleted graft cells.

This clonotype was sampled from a girl under three years old with combined immunodeficiency, due to receive a stem cell transplant. Sequencing used PBMCs, obtained before TCRalphabeta/CD19-depleted stem cell transplant. The sequence joins TRBV4-3 to TRBJ2-2; the D segment cannot be called with confidence. Here the CDR3 is given as CASSQGRANTGELFF. The bases read TGCGCCAGCAGCCAAGGCCGAGCGAACACCGGGGAGCTGTTTTTT.